Shown below are 8 T cell receptor beta chains from a single sample sequenced in a study of OX40 agonist ivuxolimab in advanced cancers. The protocol was immunoSEQ multiplex PCR, while the TCRdb copy is restricted to in-frame clones and leaves out a portion. The sample has roughly 76,000 clones; about nine tenths are singletons. Sequenced here: CD4+ or CD8+ T cells sorted from blood, sampled in a trial of the OX40 agonist ivuxolimab. These receptors originate from an adult with an advanced solid tumor such as melanoma, head and neck, liver or kidney cancer.

This clone was observed a single time. The genes are TRBV7-9 and TRBJ1-1; D call uncertain. Germline loops: CDR1 SEHNR, CDR2 FQNEAQ (reference sequence). V dropped 1 base and J dropped 3 bases, with 15 bases sitting between them. CDR3 length equals 16 residues. CDR3 sequence: CASSLGVTFRDTEAFF. The CDR3, as DNA: TGTGCCAGCAGCTTAGGGGTCACTTTTAGGGACACTGAAGCTTTCTTT.

A few counts support this clone. The CDR3 reads CASSELAGGYNEQFF. The CDR3 bases are TGTGCCAGCAGTGAACTAGCGGGAGGGTATAATGAGCAGTTCTTC. This rearrangement joins TRBV6-4 to TRBJ2-1; TRBD2 agrees at 13 bases. CDR1 and CDR2 (germline): MRHNA, SNTAGT. V trimming: 3 bases; J trimming: 7 bases; junction bases outside the gene matches: 3. The CDR3 has 15 residues.

The chain joins TRBV5-6 to TRBJ1-1; D is unclear. In germline, CDR1 is SGHDT, CDR2 YYEEEE. The germline V and J ends were trimmed by 0 bases and 7 bases, with 16 bases remaining between them. The CDR3 spans 15 residues. CDR3 sequence (DNA): TGTGCCAGCAGCTTGGGGGCAGGAAAGCATCTTGAAGCTTTCTTT. The encoded protein is CASSLGAGKHLEAFF.

CDR3 in DNA: TGTGCCAGCAAGGACAGGGGGCGAATCACTGAAGCTTTCTTT. It yields the protein CASKDRGRITEAFF. This chain uses TRBV2 with TRBJ1-1; 11 nucleotides agree with TRBD1. Trimming removed 7 bases from V and 4 bases from J; junction bases left unmatched: 5. The germline CDR1 and CDR2 sequences are SNHLY and FYNNEI. This CDR3 contains 14 residues.

The chain employs TRBV2 and TRBJ1-2, with 8 nucleotides matching TRBD1. Germline lookup yields CDR1 SNHLY and CDR2 FYNNEI. V was pared by 6 bases and J by 2 bases, with 5 bases of the junction left unmatched. The CDR3 is 14 residues long. DNA for the CDR3: TGTGCCAGCAGAATTGGACAGGGCAACTATGGCTACACCTTC. Amino acids: CASRIGQGNYGYTF.

This CDR3 reads CASSVRDRVSDTQYF. The CDR3, as DNA: TGTGCCAGCAGTGTTCGGGACAGGGTGTCAGATACGCAGTATTTT. The chain uses TRBV27 and TRBJ2-3, with 9 nucleotides matching TRBD1. Germline trimming cut 5 bases from V and 4 bases from J; bases unmatched to any gene: 7. CDR3 size: 15 residues. Germline V gene data show CDR1 as MNHEY and CDR2 as SMNVEV (reference sequence).

The CDR3 spells CASSIGGSLAPTEQFF. The CDR3 DNA reads TGTGCCAGTAGTATAGGTGGCAGTTTGGCGCCCACTGAGCAGTTCTTC. V gene TRBV19 combines with J gene TRBJ2-1; D gene unclear. The CDR3 extends over 16 amino acids. The germline V and J ends were trimmed by 1 base and 9 bases, with 19 bases remaining between them. Germline CDR1 and CDR2: LNHDA and SQIVND (reference sequence).

This sequence joins TRBV6-6 and TRBJ2-7; tentative D call: TRBD1 (5 bases). CDR1 is MNHNY, CDR2 SVGAGI, per germline (reference sequence). Between the trimmed V and J ends, which lost 4 bases and 4 bases, there was a span of 14 bases. The CDR3 is 14 residues long. CDR3 sequence reads: CASSSRGHPYEQYF. The CDR3 coding sequence is TGTGCCAGCAGTTCCCGAGGACACCCTTACGAGCAGTACTTC.